This T cell receptor beta chain derives from a study of OX40 agonist ivuxolimab in advanced cancers. Study observations and caveats: On average, a greater number of expanded clones characterised CD8+ T cells relative to CD4+.

The protocol was immunoSEQ multiplex PCR, while the TCRdb copy is restricted to in-frame clones and leaves out a portion. The sample records about 59,000 clones, 75% to 90% being singletons. About this clone: Its antigen remains unidentified.

The CDR3 has 15 amino acids. V lost 3 bases, J lost 8 bases, and 8 bases stayed unmatched. Germline CDR1 reads LNHDA; CDR2 reads SQIVND (reference sequence). Blood was sampled at baseline, cycle 4 day 1, and cycle 7 day 1. The chain carries TRBV19 and TRBJ2-1, with 9 nucleotides matching TRBD2. This receptor was obtained from an adult with an advanced solid tumor such as melanoma, head and neck, liver or kidney cancer. Sequenced here: CD4+ or CD8+ T cells sorted from blood, sampled in a trial of the OX40 agonist ivuxolimab. The CDR3 is CASSMWLAGMDEQFF. The CDR3 nucleotides are TGTGCCAGTAGTATGTGGCTAGCGGGAATGGATGAGCAGTTCTTC.